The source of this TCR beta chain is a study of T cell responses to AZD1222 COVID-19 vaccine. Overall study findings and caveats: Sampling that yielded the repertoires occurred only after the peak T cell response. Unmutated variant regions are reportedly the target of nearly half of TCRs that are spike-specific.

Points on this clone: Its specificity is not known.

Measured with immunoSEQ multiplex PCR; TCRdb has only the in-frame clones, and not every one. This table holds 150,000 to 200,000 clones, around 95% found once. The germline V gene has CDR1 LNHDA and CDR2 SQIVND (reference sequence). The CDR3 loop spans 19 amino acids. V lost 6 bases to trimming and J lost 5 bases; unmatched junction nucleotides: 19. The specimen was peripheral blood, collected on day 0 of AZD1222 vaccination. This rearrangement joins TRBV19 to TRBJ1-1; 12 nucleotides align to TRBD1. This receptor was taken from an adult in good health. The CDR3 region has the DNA TGTGCCAGTAGAAAGACCGGGACAGGGGGCGCAACCCGTCTGACTGAAGCTTTCTTT. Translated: CASRKTGTGGATRLTEAFF.